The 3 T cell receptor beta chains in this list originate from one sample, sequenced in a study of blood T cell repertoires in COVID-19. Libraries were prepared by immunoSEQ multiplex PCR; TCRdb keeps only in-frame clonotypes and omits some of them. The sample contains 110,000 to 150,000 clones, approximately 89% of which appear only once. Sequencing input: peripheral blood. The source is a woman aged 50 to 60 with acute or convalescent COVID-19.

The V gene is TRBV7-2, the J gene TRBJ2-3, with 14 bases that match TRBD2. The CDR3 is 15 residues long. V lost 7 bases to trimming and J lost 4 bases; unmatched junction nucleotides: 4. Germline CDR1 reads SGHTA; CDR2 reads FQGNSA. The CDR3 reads CASIRLAGGADTQYF. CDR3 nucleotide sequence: TGTGCCAGCATCAGACTAGCGGGGGGGGCAGATACGCAGTATTTT.

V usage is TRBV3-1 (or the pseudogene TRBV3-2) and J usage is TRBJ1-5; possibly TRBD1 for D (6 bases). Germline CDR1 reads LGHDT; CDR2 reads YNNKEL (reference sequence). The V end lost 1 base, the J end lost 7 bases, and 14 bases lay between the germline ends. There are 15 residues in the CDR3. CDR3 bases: TGTGCCAGCAGCCAAGCCCCACAGGGCCCCCAGCCCCAGCATTTT. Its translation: CASSQAPQGPQPQHF.

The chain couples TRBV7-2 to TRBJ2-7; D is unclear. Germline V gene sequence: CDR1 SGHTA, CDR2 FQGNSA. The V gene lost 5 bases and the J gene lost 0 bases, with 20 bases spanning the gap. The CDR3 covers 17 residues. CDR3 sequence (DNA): TGTGCCAGCAGCCCCCGCGCCCACCTCGTATCCTCCTACGAGCAGTACTTC. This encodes CASSPRAHLVSSYEQYF.